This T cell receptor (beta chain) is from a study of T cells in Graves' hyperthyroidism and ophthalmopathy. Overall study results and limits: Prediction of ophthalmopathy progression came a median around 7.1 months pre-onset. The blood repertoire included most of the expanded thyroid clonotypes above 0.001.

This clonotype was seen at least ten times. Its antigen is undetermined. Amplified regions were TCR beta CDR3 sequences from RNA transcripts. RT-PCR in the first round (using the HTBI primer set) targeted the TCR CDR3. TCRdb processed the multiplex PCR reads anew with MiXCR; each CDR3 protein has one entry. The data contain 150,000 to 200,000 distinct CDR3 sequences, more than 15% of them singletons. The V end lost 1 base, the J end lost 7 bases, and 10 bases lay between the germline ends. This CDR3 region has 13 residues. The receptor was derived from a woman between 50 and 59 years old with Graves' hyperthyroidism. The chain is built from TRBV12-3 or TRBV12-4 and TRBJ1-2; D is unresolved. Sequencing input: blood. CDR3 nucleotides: TGTGCCAGCAGTTTAGTTTTCCCTTCTGGCTACACCTTC. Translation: CASSLVFPSGYTF.